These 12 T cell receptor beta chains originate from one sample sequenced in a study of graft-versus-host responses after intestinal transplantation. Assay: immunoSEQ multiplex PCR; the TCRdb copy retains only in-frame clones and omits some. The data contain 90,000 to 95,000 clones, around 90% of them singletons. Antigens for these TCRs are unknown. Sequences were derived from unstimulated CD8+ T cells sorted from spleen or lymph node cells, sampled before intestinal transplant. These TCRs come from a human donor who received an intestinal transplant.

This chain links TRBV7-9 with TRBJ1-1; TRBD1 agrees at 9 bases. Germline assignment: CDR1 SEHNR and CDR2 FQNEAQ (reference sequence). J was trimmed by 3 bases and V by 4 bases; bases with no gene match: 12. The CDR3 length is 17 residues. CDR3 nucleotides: TGTGCCAGCAGCTGCCCCCGGGACAGGGAATATGACACTGAAGCTTTCTTT. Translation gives CASSCPRDREYDTEAFF.

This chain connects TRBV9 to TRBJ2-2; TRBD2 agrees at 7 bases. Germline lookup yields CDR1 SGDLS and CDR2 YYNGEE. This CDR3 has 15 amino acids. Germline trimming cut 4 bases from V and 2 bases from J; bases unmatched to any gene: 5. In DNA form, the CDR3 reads TGTGCCAGCAGCCTCGGGACTACCAACACCGGGGAGCTGTTTTTT. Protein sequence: CASSLGTTNTGELFF.

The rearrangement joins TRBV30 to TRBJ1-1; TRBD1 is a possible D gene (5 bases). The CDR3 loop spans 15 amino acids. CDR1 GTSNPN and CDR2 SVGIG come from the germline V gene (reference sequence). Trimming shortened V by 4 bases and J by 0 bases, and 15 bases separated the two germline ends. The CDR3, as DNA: TGTGCCTGGACAAGAGACAGCCACATGAACACTGAAGCTTTCTTT. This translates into CAWTRDSHMNTEAFF.

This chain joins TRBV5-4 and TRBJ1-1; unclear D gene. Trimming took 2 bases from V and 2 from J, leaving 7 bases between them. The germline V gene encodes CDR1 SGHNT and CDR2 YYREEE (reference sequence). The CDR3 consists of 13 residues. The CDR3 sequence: CASSLTTNTEAFF. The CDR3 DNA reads TGTGCCAGCAGCTTAACAACAAACACTGAAGCTTTCTTT.

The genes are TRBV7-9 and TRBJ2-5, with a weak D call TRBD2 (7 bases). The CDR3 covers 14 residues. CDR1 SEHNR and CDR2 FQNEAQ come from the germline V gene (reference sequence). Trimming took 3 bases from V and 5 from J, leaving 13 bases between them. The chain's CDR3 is CASSLGGGLETQYF. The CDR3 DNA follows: TGTGCCAGCAGCTTGGGCGGGGGCCTGGAGACCCAGTACTTC.

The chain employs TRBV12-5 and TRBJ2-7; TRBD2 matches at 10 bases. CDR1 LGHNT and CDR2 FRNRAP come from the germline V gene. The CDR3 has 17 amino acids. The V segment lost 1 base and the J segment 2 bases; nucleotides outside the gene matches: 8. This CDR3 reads CASGLAKLAGYAYEQYF. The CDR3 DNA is TGTGCTAGTGGTTTGGCTAAACTAGCGGGATACGCCTACGAGCAGTACTTC. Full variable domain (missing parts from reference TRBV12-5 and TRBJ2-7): DARVTQTPRHKVTEMGQEVTMRCQPILGHNTVFWYRQTMMQGLELLAYFRNRAPLDDSGMPKDRFSAEMPDATLATLKIQPSEPRDSAVYFCASGLAKLAGYAYEQYFGPGTRLTVT.

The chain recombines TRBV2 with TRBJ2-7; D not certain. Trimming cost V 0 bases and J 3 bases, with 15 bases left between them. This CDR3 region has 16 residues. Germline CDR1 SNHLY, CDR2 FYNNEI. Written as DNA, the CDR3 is TGTGCCAGCAGTGAAGCGCTTGTGAGCGCCCTCTACGAGCAGTACTTC. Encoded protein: CASSEALVSALYEQYF.

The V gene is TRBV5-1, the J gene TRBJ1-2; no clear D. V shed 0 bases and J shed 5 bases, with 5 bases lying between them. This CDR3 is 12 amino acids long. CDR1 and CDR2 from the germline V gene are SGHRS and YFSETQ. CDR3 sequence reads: CASSLDRYGYTF. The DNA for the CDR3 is TGCGCCAGCAGCTTGGACAGATATGGCTACACCTTC.

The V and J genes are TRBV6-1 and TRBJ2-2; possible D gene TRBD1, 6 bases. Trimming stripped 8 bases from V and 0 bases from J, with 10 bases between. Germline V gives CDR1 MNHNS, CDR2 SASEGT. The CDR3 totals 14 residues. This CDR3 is CASFTGTNTGELFF. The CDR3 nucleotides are TGTGCCAGCTTTACAGGGACGAACACCGGGGAGCTGTTTTTT.

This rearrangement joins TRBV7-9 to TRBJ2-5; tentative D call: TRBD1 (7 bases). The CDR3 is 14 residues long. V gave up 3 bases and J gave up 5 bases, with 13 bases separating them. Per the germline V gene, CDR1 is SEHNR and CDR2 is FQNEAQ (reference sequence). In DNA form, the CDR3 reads TGTGCCAGCAGCTTGGAACAGGGGAGGGAGACCCAGTACTTC. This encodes CASSLEQGRETQYF.

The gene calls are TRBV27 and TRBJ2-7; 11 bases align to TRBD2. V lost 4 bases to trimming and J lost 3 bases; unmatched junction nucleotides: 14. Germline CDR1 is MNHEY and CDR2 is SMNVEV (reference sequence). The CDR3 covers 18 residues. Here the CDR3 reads CASSSSLLTSGAVYEQYF. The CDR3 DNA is TGTGCCAGCAGTTCTTCCCTTTTGACTAGCGGGGCTGTCTACGAGCAGTACTTC.

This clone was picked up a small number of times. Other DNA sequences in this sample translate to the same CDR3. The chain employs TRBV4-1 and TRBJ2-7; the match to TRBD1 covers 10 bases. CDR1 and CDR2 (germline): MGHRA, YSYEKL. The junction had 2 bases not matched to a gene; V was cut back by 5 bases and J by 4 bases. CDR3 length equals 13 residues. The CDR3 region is CASSEDRGYEQYF. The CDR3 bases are TGCGCCAGCAGCGAGGACAGGGGGTACGAGCAGTACTTC.